This TCR beta chain was observed in a study of shared clonotypes between healthy human individuals. The germline gives CDR1 SGDLS, CDR2 YYNGEE. V shed 0 bases and J shed 5 bases, with 15 bases lying between them. This CDR3 spans 16 amino acids. Some clones are missing from TCRdb's copy, which holds only in-frame ones; the method was immunoSEQ multiplex PCR. The sample carries fewer than 3 million clones, 85% to 95% recorded once. This receptor was obtained from a man aged 18 to 29 in good health. Some clones in this sample may be carry-over from other donors' samples. The gene calls are TRBV9 and TRBJ2-1; D may be TRBD1 (5 bases). The sequenced sample was naive CD4+ T cells from PBMCs. Indicated subset: CD45RA+ positively selected. The CDR3 is CASSVAYRTRHNEQFF. CDR3 coding DNA: TGTGCCAGCAGCGTAGCTTACCGGACACGCCACAATGAGCAGTTCTTC.